The 24 T cell receptor beta chains listed next were all sequenced from one sample in a study of OX40 agonist ivuxolimab in advanced cancers. Using immunoSEQ multiplex PCR, the repertoire was profiled, and TCRdb retains in-frame clones only, with some absent. The sample has 37,000 or so clones; around four fifths are singletons. The sequenced sample was CD4+ or CD8+ T cells sorted from blood, obtained in a trial of the OX40 agonist ivuxolimab. The receptors were sampled from an adult with an advanced solid tumor such as melanoma, head and neck, liver or kidney cancer.

The V gene is TRBV2, the J gene TRBJ2-1, with 10 nucleotides matching TRBD1. Germline loops: CDR1 SNHLY, CDR2 FYNNEI. Losses at the gene ends were 7 bases for V and 3 bases for J; bases not matched to a gene: 6. There are 15 residues in the CDR3. The CDR3: CASKIDRGLYNEQFF. Written as DNA, the CDR3 is TGTGCCAGCAAAATAGACAGGGGGCTCTACAATGAGCAGTTCTTC. Full variable domain (rest looked up from reference TRBV2 and TRBJ2-1): EPEVTQTPSHQVTQMGQEVILRCVPISNHLYFYWYRQILGQKVEFLVSFYNNEISEKSEIFDDQFSVERPDGSNFTLKIRSTKLEDSAMYFCASKIDRGLYNEQFFGPGTRLTVL.

This chain links TRBV13 with TRBJ1-3; a weak D match, TRBD1 (6 bases). V dropped 6 bases and J dropped 0 bases, with 12 bases sitting between them. The CDR3 contains 15 residues. Germline V lookup: CDR1 PRHDT, CDR2 FYEKMQ (reference sequence). CDR3 loop: CASSRVGGSGNTIYF. The DNA for the CDR3 is TGTGCCAGCAGTAGAGTAGGGGGCTCTGGAAACACCATATATTTT.

V and J are TRBV7-8 and TRBJ1-2; unclear D gene. With 5 bases removed from V and 5 bases from J, the gap between germline ends came to 21 bases. From germline, CDR1 is SGHVS and CDR2 FQNEAQ. The length of the CDR3 is 16 residues. CDR3 DNA: TGTGCCAGCAGCCTTCGACCGGAGGGAGCTTTATATGGCTACACCTTC. Translation: CASSLRPEGALYGYTF.

This chain connects TRBV2 to TRBJ1-5; perhaps TRBD1 as D (5 bases). CDR1 is SNHLY, CDR2 FYNNEI, per germline. The CDR3 loop spans 16 amino acids. V was pared by 3 bases and J by 2 bases, with 14 bases between. CDR3 DNA sequence: TGTGCCAGCAGTGATTCCGGGGCCGGGGGCAATCAGCCCCAGCATTTT. Protein sequence: CASSDSGAGGNQPQHF.

The chain employs TRBV5-6 and TRBJ2-1; 10 bases agree with TRBD2. CDR1 is SGHDT and CDR2 is YYEEEE in the germline V gene. The CDR3 sequence is 19 residues long. V shed 0 bases, J shed 0 bases, and the junction held 9 bases outside the gene matches. The CDR3 coding sequence is TGTGCCAGCAGCTTGGCTCGGACTAGCGGAGGGAGCTCCTACAATGAGCAGTTCTTC. This codes for CASSLARTSGGSSYNEQFF.

This clone was observed a single time. The CDR3 DNA follows: TGTGCCACCAGCAGAGGGTGGACTAGCGGGACCCACCAAGAGACCCAGTACTTC. It is translated as CATSRGWTSGTHQETQYF. This chain uses TRBV15 with TRBJ2-5; 12 bases map to TRBD2. Germline V gives CDR1 LNHNV, CDR2 YYDKDF (reference sequence). The length of the CDR3 is 18 residues. The V gene end was trimmed by 1 base and the J gene end by 0 bases; junction bases not matched to a gene: 6. The entire variable domain, with the rest obtained from reference TRBV15 and TRBJ2-5, is as follows: DAMVIQNPRYQVTQFGKPVTLSCSQTLNHNVMYWYQQKSSQAPKLLFHYYDKDFNNEADTPDNFQSRRPNTSFCFLDIRSPGLGDTAMYLCATSRGWTSGTHQETQYFGPGTRLLVL.

The rearrangement joins TRBV6-1 to TRBJ2-7; no clear D gene. V lost 1 base to trimming and J lost 2 bases, with 9 bases between them. In germline, CDR1 is MNHNS, CDR2 SASEGT. The CDR3 length is 14 residues. The CDR3 nucleotides read TGTGCCAGCAGTGAAGTCGGTGGCCCCTACGAGCAGTACTTC. Protein product: CASSEVGGPYEQYF.

The chain joins TRBV18 to TRBJ2-1; D gene unclear. Trimming pared 3 bases from V and 4 bases from J, leaving 13 bases between. This CDR3 region has 15 residues. Germline V gives CDR1 KGHSH, CDR2 LQKENI. CDR3 loop: CASSPWGGLYNEQFF. The CDR3 DNA reads TGTGCCAGCTCACCCTGGGGTGGCCTATACAATGAGCAGTTCTTC.

A single count supports this clone. CDR3: CASSLQGAQGYTF. Written as DNA, the CDR3 is TGTGCCAGCAGCTTACAGGGGGCGCAAGGCTACACCTTC. The chain uses TRBV5-4 and TRBJ1-2; 9 nucleotides line up with TRBD1. J lost 8 bases, V lost 2 bases, and 4 bases had no gene match. CDR3 length equals 13 residues. Germline CDR1 is SGHNT and CDR2 is YYREEE (reference sequence).

CDR3 sequence (DNA): TGTGCCAGCAGCGGGACCGGGACTAGCGGCCAAGAGACCCAGTACTTC. This gives the protein CASSGTGTSGQETQYF. J is TRBJ2-5 and V is TRBV5-4; TRBD2 agrees at 11 bases. J gave up 1 base and V 4 bases, and 6 bases lay outside the gene matches. The germline CDR1 and CDR2 sequences are SGHNT and YYREEE (reference sequence). The CDR3 extends over 16 amino acids.

The chain is built from TRBV5-1 and TRBJ2-2, with D tentatively TRBD1 or TRBD2 (5 bases each). V lost 6 bases to trimming and J lost 2 bases, with 14 bases between them. CDR3 length equals 15 residues. Germline V gene lookup returns CDR1 SGHRS and CDR2 YFSETQ. CDR3 region: CASTSGHLNTGELFF. Written as DNA, the CDR3 is TGCGCCAGCACAAGCGGACATTTAAACACCGGGGAGCTGTTTTTT. The whole variable domain, remainder taken from reference TRBV5-1 and TRBJ2-2, is KAGVTQTPRYLIKTRGQQVTLSCSPISGHRSVSWYQQTPGQGLQFLFEYFSETQRNKGNFPGRFSGRQFSNSRSEMNVSTLELGDSALYLCASTSGHLNTGELFFGEGSRLTVL.

The genes are TRBV10-3 and TRBJ2-7; 9 bases fit TRBD1. Unmatched junction bases numbered 10, after V lost 4 bases and J lost 3 bases. The CDR3 is made up of 16 amino acids. The germline gives CDR1 ENHRY, CDR2 SYGVKD. CDR3 nucleotides: TGTGCCATCAGTGGAAATCCGGGACAGGGAGGCTACGAGCAGTACTTC. The encoded protein is CAISGNPGQGGYEQYF.

The chain carries TRBV5-4 and TRBJ2-3; D unclear. This CDR3 has 13 amino acids. V was cut by 7 bases and J by 1 base, with 10 bases left in between. Looked up from germline, CDR1 is SGHNT and CDR2 is YYREEE (reference sequence). The CDR3 DNA reads as TGTGCCAGCGGGATCCCGGGCACAGATACGCAGTATTTT. It translates to CASGIPGTDTQYF.

V is TRBV6-5 and J is TRBJ2-5; D may be TRBD1 or TRBD2 (5 bases each). The DNA end is a closer match to TRBJ2-7, so the J assignment may be wrong. The germline gives CDR1 MNHEY, CDR2 SVGAGI. The CDR3 length is 15 residues. CDR3 amino acids: CASSYSILGAYEQYF. In DNA form, the CDR3 reads TGTGCCAGCAGTTACTCGATTCTGGGGGCCTACGAGCAGTACTTC.

This chain uses TRBV10-2 with TRBJ1-2; D uncertain. Trimming cost V 4 bases and J 0 bases, with 12 bases left between them. Germline CDR1 WSHSY, CDR2 SAAADI. The CDR3 consists of 15 residues. Here the CDR3 reads CASSVRFPANYGYTF. CDR3 DNA sequence: TGCGCCAGCAGTGTGAGGTTCCCAGCTAACTATGGCTACACCTTC.

This clone was seen a single time. The V call is TRBV6-9, the J call TRBJ2-1; no clear D gene. CDR1 is MNHGY, CDR2 SVAAGI, per germline. This CDR3 contains 15 residues. V lost 3 bases and J 4 bases, leaving 13 bases between the germline ends. The CDR3 DNA reads TGTGCCAGCAGTTACGATACTCGAGCTTACAATGAGCAGTTCTTC. As protein: CASSYDTRAYNEQFF.

This CDR3 is CASSESGTGTGDEKLFF. CDR3 DNA: TGTGCCAGCAGTGAAAGCGGGACCGGGACAGGGGATGAAAAACTGTTTTTT. The rearrangement links TRBV6-1 to TRBJ1-4; 10 positions match TRBD1. CDR3 length equals 17 residues. The V segment lost 2 bases and the J segment 6 bases; nucleotides outside the gene matches: 9. Germline lookup yields CDR1 MNHNS and CDR2 SASEGT.

The V and J genes are TRBV7-2 and TRBJ1-2; D unclear. This CDR3 has 16 residues. Trimming shortened V by 1 base and J by 5 bases, and 17 bases separated the two germline ends. CDR1 SGHTA and CDR2 FQGNSA come from the germline V gene. As DNA, the CDR3 is TGTGCCAGCAGCTTAGGTACAGTGGCTCAGCAATATGGCTACACCTTC. Its protein product is CASSLGTVAQQYGYTF.

This clone was detected only once. CDR3 sequence (DNA): TGTGCCATCAGTGAGTCGTCGCGGGGGTCCCGGGATGAGCAGTTCTTC. Protein: CAISESSRGSRDEQFF. The rearrangement links TRBV10-3 to TRBJ2-1; the match to TRBD2 covers 7 bases. This CDR3 has 16 amino acids. From germline, CDR1 is ENHRY and CDR2 SYGVKD. Trimming cost V 0 bases and J 8 bases; bases outside gene matches: 10.

The chain couples TRBV27 to TRBJ1-4; D gene unclear. Germline V CDR1 and CDR2: MNHEY, SMNVEV (reference sequence). The germline V and J ends were trimmed by 6 bases and 4 bases, with 15 bases remaining between them. This CDR3 region has 15 residues. This chain's CDR3 is CASRTTRVFNEKLFF. The CDR3 DNA reads as TGTGCCAGCAGGACAACCCGGGTTTTTAATGAAAAACTGTTTTTT.

The chain combines TRBV4-1 with TRBJ2-1, with 9 positions matching TRBD2. V shed 5 bases and J 2 bases; nucleotides not matched to a gene: 10. This CDR3 comprises 17 residues. The V gene's germline CDR1 is MGHRA and CDR2 YSYEKL. The CDR3 DNA reads TGCGCCAGCAGCTCACGCGGGGCGGGGGGGGCCTACAATGAGCAGTTCTTC. It is translated as CASSSRGAGGAYNEQFF.

V gene TRBV7-7 combines with J gene TRBJ2-1, with D perhaps TRBD1 (5 bases). Trimming stripped 3 bases from V and 6 bases from J, with 12 bases between. The CDR3 contains 14 residues. In germline, CDR1 is SSHAT, CDR2 FNYEAQ (reference sequence). The CDR3 DNA reads TGTGCCAGCAGCTTGTTTCAGGGCGTCAATGAGCAGTTCTTC. Protein sequence: CASSLFQGVNEQFF.

The gene calls are TRBV7-8 and TRBJ2-6; no firm D call. Trimming left V 1 base short and J 2 bases short, with 9 bases between. Germline lookup yields CDR1 SGHVS and CDR2 FQNEAQ. This CDR3 comprises 16 residues. CDR3 loop: CASSLEGITGANVLTF. The CDR3, as DNA: TGTGCCAGCAGCTTAGAAGGGATAACTGGGGCCAACGTCCTGACTTTC.

CDR3 residues: CASSDLPGTGPANTQYF. The CDR3 region has the DNA TGTGCCAGCAGCGACCTCCCCGGGACAGGGCCCGCTAATACGCAGTATTTT. The chain carries TRBV7-9 and TRBJ2-3, with 9 bases that match TRBD1. J gave up 7 bases and V 5 bases, and 16 bases lay outside the gene matches. In germline, CDR1 is SEHNR, CDR2 FQNEAQ (reference sequence). The length of the CDR3 is 17 residues.